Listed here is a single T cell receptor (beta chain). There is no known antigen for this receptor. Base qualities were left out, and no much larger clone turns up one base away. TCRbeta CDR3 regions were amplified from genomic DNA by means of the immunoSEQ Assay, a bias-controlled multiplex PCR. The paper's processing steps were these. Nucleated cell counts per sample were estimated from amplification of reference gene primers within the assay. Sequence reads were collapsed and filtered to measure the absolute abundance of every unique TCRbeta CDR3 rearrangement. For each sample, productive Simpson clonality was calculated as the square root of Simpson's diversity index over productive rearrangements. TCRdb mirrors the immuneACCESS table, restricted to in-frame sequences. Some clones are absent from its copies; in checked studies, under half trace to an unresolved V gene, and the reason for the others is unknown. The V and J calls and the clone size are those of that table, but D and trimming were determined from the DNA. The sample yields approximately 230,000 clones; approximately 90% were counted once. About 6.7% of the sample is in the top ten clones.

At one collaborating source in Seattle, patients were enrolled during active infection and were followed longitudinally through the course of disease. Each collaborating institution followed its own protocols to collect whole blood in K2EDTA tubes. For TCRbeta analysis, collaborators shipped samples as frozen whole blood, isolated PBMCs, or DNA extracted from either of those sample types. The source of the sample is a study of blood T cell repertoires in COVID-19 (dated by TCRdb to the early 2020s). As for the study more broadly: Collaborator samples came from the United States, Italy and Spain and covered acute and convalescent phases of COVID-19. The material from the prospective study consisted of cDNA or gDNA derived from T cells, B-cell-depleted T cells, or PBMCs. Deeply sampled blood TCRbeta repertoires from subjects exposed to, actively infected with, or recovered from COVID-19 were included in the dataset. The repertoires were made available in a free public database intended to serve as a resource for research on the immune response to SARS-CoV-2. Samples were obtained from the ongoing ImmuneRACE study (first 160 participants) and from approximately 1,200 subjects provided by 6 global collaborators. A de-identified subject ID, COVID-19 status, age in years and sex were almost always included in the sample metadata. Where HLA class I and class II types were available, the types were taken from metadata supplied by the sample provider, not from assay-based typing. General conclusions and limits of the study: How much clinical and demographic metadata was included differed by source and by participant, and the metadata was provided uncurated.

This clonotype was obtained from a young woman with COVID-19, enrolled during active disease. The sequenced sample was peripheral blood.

The DNA sequence is as follows: TGTGCCAGCAGTTCGGACAATTATCAGCCCCAGCATTTT. Translated, this is CASSSDNYQPQHF. The chain joins TRBV6-2 or TRBV6-3 to TRBJ1-5; perhaps TRBD1 is the D gene, with 5 bases matching. CDR1 and CDR2, looked up from the germline V gene, are MNHEY and SVGEGT. Inclusive of the bounding cysteine and phenylalanine, the CDR3 is 13 residues long. Only the CDR3 DNA stays, 39 bases, in frame from base 1. V is cut by 4 bases and J by 5 bases, and the space between the germline ends is 9 bases.